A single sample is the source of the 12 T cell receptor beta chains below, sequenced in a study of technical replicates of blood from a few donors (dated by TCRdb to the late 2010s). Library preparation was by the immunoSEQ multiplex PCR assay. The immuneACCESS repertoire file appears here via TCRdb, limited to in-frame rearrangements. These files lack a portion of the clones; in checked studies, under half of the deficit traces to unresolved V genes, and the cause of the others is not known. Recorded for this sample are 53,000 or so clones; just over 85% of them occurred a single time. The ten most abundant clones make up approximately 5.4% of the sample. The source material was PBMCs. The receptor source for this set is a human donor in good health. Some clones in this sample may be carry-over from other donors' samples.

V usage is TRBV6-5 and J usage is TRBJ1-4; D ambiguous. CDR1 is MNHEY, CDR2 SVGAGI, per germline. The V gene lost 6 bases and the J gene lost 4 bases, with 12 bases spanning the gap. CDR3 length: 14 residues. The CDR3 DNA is TGTGCCAGCAGGGCAGGCGGGAGTAATGAAAAACTGTTTTTT. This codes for CASRAGGSNEKLFF.

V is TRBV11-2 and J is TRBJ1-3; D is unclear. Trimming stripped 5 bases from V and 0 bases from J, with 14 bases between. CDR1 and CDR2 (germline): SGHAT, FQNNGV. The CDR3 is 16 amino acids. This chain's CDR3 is CASSTLGPFSGNTIYF. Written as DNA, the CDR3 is TGTGCCAGCAGCACTCTTGGGCCCTTCTCTGGAAACACCATATATTTT. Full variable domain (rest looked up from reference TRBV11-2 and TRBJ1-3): EAGVAQSPRYKIIEKRQSVAFWCNPISGHATLYWYQQILGQGPKLLIQFQNNGVVDDSQLPKDRFSAERLKGVDSTLKIQPAKLEDSAVYLCASSTLGPFSGNTIYFGEGSWLTVV.

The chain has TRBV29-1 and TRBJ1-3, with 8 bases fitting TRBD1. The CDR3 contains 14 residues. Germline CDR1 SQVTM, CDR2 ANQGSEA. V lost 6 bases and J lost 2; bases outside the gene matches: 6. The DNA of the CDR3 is TGCAGCGTAGAGGACAGGGCGACTGGAAACACCATATATTTT. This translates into CSVEDRATGNTIYF.

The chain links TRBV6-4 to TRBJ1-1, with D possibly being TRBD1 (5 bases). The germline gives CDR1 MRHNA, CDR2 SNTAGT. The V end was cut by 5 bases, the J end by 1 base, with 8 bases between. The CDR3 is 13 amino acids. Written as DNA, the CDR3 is TGTGCCAGCAGTCGGACATCGAACACTGAAGCTTTCTTT. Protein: CASSRTSNTEAFF.

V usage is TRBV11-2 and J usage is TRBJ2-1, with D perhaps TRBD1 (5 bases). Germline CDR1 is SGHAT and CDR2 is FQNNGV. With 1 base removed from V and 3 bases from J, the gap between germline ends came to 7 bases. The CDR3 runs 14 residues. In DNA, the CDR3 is TGTGCCAGCAGCTTAGGGGGCCTCTACAATGAGCAGTTCTTC. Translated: CASSLGGLYNEQFF.

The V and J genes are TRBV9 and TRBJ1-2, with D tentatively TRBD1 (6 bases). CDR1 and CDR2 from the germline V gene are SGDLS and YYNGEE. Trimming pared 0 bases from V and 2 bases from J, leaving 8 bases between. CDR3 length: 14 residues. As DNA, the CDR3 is TGTGCCAGCAGCGTAGGACAGGCGAACTATGGCTACACCTTC. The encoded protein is CASSVGQANYGYTF.

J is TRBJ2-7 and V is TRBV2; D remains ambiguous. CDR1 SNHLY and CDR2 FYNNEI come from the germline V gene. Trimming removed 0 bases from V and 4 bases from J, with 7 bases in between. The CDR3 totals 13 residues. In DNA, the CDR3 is TGTGCCAGCAGTGAAGCGGGCCTTTACGAGCAGTACTTC. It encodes CASSEAGLYEQYF.

The CDR3 reads CASRQETVSYKSNQPQHF. The CDR3 DNA reads as TGTGCCAGCAGGCAAGAGACAGTCTCTTATAAGAGCAATCAGCCCCAGCATTTT. This rearrangement joins TRBV2 to TRBJ1-5; perhaps TRBD1 as D (5 bases). The V end was cut by 6 bases, the J end by 1 base, with 22 bases between. CDR3 length: 18 residues. CDR1 and CDR2 from the germline V gene are SNHLY and FYNNEI.

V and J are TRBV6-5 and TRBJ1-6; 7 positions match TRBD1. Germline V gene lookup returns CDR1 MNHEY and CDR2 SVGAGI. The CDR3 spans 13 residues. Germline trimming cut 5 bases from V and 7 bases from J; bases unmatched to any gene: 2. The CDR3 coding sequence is TGTGCCAGCAGTAACAGGGGAAATTCACCCCTCCACTTT. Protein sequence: CASSNRGNSPLHF.

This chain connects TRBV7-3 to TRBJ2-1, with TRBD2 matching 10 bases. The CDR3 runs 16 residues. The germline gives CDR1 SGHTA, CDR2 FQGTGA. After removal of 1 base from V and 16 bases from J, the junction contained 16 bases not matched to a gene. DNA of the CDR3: TGTGCCAGCAGCTTAAGAAATCGAGGGCAAGCGGGGGGGCTTTTCTTC. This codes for CASSLRNRGQAGGLFF.

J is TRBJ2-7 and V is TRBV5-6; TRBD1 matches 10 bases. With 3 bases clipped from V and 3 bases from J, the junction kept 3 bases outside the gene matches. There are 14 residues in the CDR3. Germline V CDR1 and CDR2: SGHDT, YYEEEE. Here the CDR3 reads CASSWRDRGYEQYF. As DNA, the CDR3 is TGTGCCAGCAGCTGGAGGGACAGGGGCTACGAGCAGTACTTC. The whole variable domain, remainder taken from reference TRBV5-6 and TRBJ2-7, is DAGVTQSPTHLIKTRGQQVTLRCSPKSGHDTVSWYQQALGQGPQFIFQYYEEEERQRGNFPDRFSGHQFPNYSSELNVNALLLGDSALYLCASSWRDRGYEQYFGPGTRLTVT.

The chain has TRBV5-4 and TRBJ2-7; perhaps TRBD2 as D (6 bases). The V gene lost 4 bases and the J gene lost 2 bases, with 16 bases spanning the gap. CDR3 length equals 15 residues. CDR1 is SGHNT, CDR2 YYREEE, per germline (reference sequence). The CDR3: CASSTVGGGTYEQYF. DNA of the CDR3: TGTGCCAGCAGCACTGTGGGGGGAGGTACCTACGAGCAGTACTTC.